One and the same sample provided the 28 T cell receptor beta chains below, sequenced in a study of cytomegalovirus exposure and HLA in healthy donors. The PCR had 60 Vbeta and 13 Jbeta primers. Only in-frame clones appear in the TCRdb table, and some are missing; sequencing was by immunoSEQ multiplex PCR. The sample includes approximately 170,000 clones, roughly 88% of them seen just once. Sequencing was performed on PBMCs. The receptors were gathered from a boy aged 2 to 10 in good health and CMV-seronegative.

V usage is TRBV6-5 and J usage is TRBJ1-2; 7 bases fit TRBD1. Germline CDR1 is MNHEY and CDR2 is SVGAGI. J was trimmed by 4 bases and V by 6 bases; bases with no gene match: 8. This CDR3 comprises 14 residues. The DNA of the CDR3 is TGTGCCAGCAGCCGAAACAGGGGTATCTATGGCTACACCTTC. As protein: CASSRNRGIYGYTF.

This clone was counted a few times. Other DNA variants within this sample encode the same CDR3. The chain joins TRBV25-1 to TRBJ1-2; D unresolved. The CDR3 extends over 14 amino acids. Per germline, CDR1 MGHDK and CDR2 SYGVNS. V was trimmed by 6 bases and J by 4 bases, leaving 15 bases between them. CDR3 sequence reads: CASSLGGRGYGYTF. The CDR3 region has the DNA TGTGCCAGCAGCCTTGGAGGGCGAGGCTATGGCTACACCTTC.

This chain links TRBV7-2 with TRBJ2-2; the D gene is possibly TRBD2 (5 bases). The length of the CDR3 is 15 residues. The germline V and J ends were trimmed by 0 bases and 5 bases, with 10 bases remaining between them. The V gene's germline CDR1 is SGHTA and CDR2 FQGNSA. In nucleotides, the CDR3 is TGTGCCAGCAGCTTAGCAAAGGGCGGGACCGGGGAGCTGTTTTTT. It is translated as CASSLAKGGTGELFF.

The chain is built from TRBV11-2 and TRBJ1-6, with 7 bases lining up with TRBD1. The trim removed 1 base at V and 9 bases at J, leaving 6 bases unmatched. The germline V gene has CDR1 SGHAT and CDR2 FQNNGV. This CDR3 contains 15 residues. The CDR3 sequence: CASSLALGQISPLHF. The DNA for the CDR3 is TGTGCCAGCAGCTTAGCCCTGGGACAGATTTCACCCCTCCACTTT.

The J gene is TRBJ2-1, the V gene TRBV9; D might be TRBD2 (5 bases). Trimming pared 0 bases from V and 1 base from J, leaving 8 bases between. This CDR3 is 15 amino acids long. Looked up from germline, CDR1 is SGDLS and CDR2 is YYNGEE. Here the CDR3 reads CASSVGAESYNEQFF. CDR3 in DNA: TGTGCCAGCAGCGTAGGAGCGGAATCCTACAATGAGCAGTTCTTC.

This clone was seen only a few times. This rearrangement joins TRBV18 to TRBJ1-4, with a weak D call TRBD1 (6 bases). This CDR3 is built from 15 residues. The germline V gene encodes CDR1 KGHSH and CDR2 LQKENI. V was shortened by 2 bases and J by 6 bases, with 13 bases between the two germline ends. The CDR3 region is CASSPNRVLDEKLFF. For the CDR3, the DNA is TGTGCCAGCTCACCAAACAGGGTGCTGGATGAAAAACTGTTTTTT.

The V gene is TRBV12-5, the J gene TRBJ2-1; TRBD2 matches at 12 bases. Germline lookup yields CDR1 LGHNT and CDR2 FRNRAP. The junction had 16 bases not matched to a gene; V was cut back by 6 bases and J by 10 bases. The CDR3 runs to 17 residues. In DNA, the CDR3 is TGTGCTAGTGGAGGACTAGCGGGGCCCTTAAAGGCAGGGGAGCAGTTCTTC. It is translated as CASGGLAGPLKAGEQFF.

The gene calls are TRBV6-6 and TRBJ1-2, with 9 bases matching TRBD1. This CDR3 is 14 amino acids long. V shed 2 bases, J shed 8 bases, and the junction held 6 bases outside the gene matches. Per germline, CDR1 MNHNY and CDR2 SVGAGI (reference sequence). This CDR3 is CASSYPRQGEGYTF. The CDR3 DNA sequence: TGTGCCAGCAGTTACCCTCGACAGGGGGAGGGCTACACCTTC.

The CDR3 here is CASSSRTSETYEQYF. The CDR3 DNA sequence: TGTGCCAGTAGTTCCCGGACTAGCGAGACCTACGAGCAGTACTTC. V is TRBV19 and J is TRBJ2-7; 9 nucleotides align to TRBD2. The CDR3 contains 15 residues. V shed 5 bases, J shed 2 bases, and the junction held 7 bases outside the gene matches. From germline, CDR1 is LNHDA and CDR2 SQIVND (reference sequence).

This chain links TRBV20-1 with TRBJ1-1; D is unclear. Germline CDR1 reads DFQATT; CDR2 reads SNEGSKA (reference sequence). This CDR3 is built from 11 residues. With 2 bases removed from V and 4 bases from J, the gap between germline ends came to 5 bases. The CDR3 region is CSARHITEAFF. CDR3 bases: TGCAGTGCTAGACACATCACTGAAGCTTTCTTT.

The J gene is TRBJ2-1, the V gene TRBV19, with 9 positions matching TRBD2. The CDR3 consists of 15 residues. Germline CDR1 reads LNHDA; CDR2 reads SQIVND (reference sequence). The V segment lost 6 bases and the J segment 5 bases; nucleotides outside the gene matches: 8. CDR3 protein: CASSLIAGANNEQFF. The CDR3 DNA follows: TGTGCCAGTAGCCTAATAGCGGGAGCGAACAATGAGCAGTTCTTC.

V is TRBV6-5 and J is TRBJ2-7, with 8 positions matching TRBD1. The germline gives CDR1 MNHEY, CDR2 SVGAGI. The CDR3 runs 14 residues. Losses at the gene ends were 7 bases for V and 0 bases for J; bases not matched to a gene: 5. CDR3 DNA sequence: TGTGCCAGCACCCCAGACAGGGGCTCCTACGAGCAGTACTTC. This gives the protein CASTPDRGSYEQYF.

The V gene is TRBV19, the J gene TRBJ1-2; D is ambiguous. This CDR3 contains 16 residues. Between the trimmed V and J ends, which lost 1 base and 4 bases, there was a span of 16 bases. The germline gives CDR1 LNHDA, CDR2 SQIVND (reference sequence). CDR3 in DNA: TGTGCCAGTAGTATAGTTAGAGAGAGATCATTCTATGGCTACACCTTC. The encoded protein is CASSIVRERSFYGYTF.

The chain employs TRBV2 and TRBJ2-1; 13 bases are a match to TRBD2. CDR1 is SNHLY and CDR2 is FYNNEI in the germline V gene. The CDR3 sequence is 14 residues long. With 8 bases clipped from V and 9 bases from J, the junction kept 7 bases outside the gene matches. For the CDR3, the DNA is TGTGCCAGCCTACTAGCGGGAGGGCCTGGTGAGCAGTTCTTC. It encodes CASLLAGGPGEQFF.

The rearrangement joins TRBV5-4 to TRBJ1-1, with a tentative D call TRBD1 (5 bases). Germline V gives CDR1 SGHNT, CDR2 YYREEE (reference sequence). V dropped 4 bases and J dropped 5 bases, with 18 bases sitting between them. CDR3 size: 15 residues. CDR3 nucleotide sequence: TGTGCCAGCAGCCCTGGACAATGGACGAAGACTGAAGCTTTCTTT. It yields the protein CASSPGQWTKTEAFF.

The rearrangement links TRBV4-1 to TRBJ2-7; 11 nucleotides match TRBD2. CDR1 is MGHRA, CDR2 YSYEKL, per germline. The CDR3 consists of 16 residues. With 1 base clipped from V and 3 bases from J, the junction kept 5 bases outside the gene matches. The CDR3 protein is CASSQVFGTSGYEQYF. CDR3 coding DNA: TGCGCCAGCAGCCAAGTTTTTGGGACTAGCGGCTACGAGCAGTACTTC.

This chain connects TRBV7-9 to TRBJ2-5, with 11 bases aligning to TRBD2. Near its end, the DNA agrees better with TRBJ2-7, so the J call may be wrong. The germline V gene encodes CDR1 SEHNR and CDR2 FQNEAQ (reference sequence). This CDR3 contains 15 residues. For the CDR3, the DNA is TGTGCCAGCAGCTCTCCCACTAGCGGGAGATACGAGCAGTACTTC. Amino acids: CASSSPTSGRYEQYF.

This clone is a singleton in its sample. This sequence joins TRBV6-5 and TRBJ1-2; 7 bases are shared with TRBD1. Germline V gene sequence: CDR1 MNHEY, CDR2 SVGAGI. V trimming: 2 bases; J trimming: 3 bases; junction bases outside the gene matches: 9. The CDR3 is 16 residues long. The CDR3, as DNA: TGTGCCAGCAGTTACAGTCCACTCGGGACAGACTATGGCTACACCTTC. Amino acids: CASSYSPLGTDYGYTF.

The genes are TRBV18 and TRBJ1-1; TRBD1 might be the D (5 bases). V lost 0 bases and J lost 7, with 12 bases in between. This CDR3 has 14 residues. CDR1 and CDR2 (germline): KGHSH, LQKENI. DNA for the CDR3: TGTGCCAGCTCACCACCGGGGTGGGGCGGTGAAGCTTTCTTT. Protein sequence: CASSPPGWGGEAFF.

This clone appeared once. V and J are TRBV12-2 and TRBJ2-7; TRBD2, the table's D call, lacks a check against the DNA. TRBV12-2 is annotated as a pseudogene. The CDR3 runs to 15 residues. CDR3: CASRLGGGRSYEQYV. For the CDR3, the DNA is TGTGCAAGTCGCCTCGGCGGGGGCCGCTCCTACGAGCAGTACGTC.

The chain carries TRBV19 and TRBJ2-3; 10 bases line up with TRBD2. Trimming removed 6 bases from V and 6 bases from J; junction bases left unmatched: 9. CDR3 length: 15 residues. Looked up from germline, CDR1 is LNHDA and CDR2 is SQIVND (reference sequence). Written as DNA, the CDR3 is TGTGCCAGTAGCCCTGCTAGCGGGGGCGCGGATACGCAGTATTTT. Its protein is CASSPASGGADTQYF.

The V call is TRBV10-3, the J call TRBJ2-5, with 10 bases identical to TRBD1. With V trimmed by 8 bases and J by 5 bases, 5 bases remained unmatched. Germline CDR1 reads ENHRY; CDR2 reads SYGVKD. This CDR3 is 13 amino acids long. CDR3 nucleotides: TGTGCCATCGGGACAGGGGAAAGGGAGACCCAGTACTTC. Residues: CAIGTGERETQYF.

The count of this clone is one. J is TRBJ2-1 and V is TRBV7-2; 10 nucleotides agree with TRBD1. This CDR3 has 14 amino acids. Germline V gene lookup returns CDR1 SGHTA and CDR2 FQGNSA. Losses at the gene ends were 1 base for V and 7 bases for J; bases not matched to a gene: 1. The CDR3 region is CASSLGQGANEQFF. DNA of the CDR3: TGTGCCAGCAGCTTAGGACAGGGGGCGAATGAGCAGTTCTTC.

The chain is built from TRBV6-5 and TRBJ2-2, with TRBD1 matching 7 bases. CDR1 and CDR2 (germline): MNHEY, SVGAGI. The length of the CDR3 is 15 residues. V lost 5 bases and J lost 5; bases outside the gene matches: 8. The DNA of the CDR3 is TGTGCCAGCAGTCGGACAGGCCTGGGGACCGGGGAGCTGTTTTTT. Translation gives CASSRTGLGTGELFF.

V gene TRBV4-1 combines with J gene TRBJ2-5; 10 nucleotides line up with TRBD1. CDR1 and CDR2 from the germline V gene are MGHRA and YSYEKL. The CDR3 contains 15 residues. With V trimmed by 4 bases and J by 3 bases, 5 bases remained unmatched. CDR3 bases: TGCGCCAGCAGCCCATATGGGACAGGGGAAGAGACCCAGTACTTC. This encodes CASSPYGTGEETQYF.

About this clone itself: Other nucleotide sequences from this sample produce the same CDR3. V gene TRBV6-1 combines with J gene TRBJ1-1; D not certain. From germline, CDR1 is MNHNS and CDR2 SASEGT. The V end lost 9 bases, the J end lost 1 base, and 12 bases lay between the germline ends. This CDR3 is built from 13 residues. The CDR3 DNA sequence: TGTGCCAGTAAAAGAACAGAGAACACTGAAGCTTTCTTT. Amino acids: CASKRTENTEAFF.

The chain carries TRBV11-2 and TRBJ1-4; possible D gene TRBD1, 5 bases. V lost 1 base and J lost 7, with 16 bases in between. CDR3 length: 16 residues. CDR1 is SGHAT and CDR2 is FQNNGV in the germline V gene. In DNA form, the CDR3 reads TGTGCCAGCAGCTTAGGTTTCGGCCAGGGAGGTGAAAAACTGTTTTTT. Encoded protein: CASSLGFGQGGEKLFF. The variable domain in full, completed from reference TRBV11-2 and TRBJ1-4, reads EAGVAQSPRYKIIEKRQSVAFWCNPISGHATLYWYQQILGQGPKLLIQFQNNGVVDDSQLPKDRFSAERLKGVDSTLKIQPAKLEDSAVYLCASSLGFGQGGEKLFFGSGTQLSVL.

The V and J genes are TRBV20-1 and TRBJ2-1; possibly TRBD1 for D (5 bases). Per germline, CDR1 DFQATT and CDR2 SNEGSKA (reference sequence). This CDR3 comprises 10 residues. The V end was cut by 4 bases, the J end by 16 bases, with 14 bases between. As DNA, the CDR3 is TGCAGTGCTACAGGGTACAGCACTTTCTTC. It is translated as CSATGYSTFF.